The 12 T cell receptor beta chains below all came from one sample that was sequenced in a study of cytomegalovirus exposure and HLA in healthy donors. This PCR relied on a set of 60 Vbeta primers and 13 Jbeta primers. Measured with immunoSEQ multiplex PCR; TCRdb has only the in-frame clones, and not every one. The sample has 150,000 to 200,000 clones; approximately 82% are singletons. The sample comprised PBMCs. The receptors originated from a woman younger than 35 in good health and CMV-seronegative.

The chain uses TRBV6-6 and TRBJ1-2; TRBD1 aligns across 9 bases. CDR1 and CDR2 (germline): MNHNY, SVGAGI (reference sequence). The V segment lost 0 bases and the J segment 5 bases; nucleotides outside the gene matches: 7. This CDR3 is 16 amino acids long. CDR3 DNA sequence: TGTGCCAGCAGTTACTCGAGAATCGGGACAGGGTATGGCTACACCTTC. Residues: CASSYSRIGTGYGYTF.

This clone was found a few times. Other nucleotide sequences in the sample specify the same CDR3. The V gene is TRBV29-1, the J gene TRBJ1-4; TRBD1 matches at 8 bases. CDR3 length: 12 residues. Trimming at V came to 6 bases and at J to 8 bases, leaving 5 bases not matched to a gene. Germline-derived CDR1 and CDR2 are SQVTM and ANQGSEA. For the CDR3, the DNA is TGCAGCGTAGGGACAGGCCGGGAAAAACTGTTTTTT. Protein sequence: CSVGTGREKLFF.

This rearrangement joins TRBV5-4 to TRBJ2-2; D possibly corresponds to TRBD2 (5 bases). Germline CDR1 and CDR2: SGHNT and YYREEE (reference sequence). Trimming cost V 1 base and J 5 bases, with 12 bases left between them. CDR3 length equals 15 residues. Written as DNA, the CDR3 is TGTGCCAGCAGCTTGAGTGGGGAGTTAACCGGGGAGCTGTTTTTT. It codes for CASSLSGELTGELFF.

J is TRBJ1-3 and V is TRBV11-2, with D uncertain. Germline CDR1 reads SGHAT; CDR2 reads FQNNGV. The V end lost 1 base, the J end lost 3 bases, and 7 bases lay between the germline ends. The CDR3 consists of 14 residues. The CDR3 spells CASSLGLLGNTIYF. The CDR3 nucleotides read TGTGCCAGCAGCTTAGGGTTACTTGGAAACACCATATATTTT.

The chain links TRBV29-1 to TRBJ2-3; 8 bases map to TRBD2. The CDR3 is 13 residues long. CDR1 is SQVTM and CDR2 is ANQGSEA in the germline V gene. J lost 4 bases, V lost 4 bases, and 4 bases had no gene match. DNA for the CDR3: TGCAGCGTTGCGGGACTAGTGGCAGATACGCAGTATTTT. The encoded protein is CSVAGLVADTQYF.

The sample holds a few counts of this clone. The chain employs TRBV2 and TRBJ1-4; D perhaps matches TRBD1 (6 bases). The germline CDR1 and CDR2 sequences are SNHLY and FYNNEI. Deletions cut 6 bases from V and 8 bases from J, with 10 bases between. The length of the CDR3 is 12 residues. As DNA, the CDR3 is TGTGCCAGCAGATTGACAGGCGAAAAACTGTTTTTT. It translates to CASRLTGEKLFF.

CDR3 loop: CASSPNRGGRGETQYF. The CDR3, as DNA: TGTGCCAGCAGTCCCAACAGGGGGGGACGCGGAGAGACCCAGTACTTC. This chain links TRBV11-2 with TRBJ2-5; TRBD1 might be the D (8 bases). The V gene lost 6 bases and the J gene lost 4 bases, with 21 bases spanning the gap. From germline, CDR1 is SGHAT and CDR2 FQNNGV. The CDR3 sequence is 16 residues long. The full variable domain, with the rest looked up from reference TRBV11-2 and TRBJ2-5, is EAGVAQSPRYKIIEKRQSVAFWCNPISGHATLYWYQQILGQGPKLLIQFQNNGVVDDSQLPKDRFSAERLKGVDSTLKIQPAKLEDSAVYLCASSPNRGGRGETQYFGPGTRLLVL.

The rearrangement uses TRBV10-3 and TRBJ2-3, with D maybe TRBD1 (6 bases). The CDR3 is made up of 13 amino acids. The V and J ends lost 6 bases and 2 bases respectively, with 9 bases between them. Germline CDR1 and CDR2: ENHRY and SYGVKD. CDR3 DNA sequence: TGTGCCATCAGCTGGGACAACACAGATACGCAGTATTTT. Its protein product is CAISWDNTDTQYF.

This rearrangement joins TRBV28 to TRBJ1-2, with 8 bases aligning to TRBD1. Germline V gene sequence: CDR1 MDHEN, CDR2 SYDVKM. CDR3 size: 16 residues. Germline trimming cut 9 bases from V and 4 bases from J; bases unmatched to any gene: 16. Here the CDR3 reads CASLPVRQGSFYGYTF. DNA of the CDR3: TGTGCCAGTTTACCCGTTAGACAGGGGTCGTTCTATGGCTACACCTTC.

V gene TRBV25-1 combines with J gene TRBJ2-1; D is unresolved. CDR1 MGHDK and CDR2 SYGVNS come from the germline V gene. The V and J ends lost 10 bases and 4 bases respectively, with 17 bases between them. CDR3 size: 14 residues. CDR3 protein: CATPRLGPYNEQFF. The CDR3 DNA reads TGTGCCACCCCTCGATTGGGCCCGTACAATGAGCAGTTCTTC.

This chain's CDR3 is CASSQDWDTSDADTQYF. The CDR3 DNA reads as TGCGCCAGCAGCCAAGATTGGGACACTTCTGACGCGGATACGCAGTATTTT. The gene calls are TRBV4-3 and TRBJ2-3; D is perhaps TRBD1 (6 bases). V shed 0 bases and J shed 6 bases, with 19 bases lying between them. The CDR3 is 17 amino acids. The germline V gene encodes CDR1 LGHNA and CDR2 YSLEER.

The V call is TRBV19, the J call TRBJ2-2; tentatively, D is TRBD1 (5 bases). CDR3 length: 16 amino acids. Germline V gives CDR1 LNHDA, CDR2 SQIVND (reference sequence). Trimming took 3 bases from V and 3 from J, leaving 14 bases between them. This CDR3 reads CASSMNQGIYTGELFF. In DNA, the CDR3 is TGTGCCAGTAGTATGAATCAGGGAATCTACACCGGGGAGCTGTTTTTT.